These T cell receptor beta chains were read from a single sample in a study of blood T cell repertoires in COVID-19. Profiled with immunoSEQ multiplex PCR; TCRdb holds only in-frame clones, not every one. The sample holds 250,000 to 300,000 clones, 70% to 90% seen once. Sequencing was performed on peripheral blood. All receptors derive from a woman in her 70s with acute or convalescent COVID-19. The CDR3 runs from the conserved cysteine through the conserved F or W. The order of the fields is J gene, D gene, V gene, clone size, CDR3 DNA, CDR3 protein. D genes are given only for firm matches. A clone size is listed for some rows: how often the clone was seen (once, few, many), or a class if it is expanded.

TRBJ2-7 | . | TRBV5-4 | . | TGTGCCAGCAGCTTCTTCCAGCGGTCCTACGAGCAGTACTTC | CASSFFQRSYEQYF
TRBJ2-2 | TRBD2 | TRBV19 | . | TGTGCCAGTAGTATAATGGGACTAGCGGGACGCCACACCGGGGAGCTGTTTTTT | CASSIMGLAGRHTGELFF
TRBJ1-2 | . | TRBV6-1 | . | TGTGCCAGCAGTGAGAATGGGCCAAATGGCTACACCTTC | CASSENGPNGYTF
TRBJ2-7 | TRBD2 | TRBV5-5 | . | TGTGCCAGCAGCCCCCAAGCGGGGCCAACCTACGAGCAGTACTTC | CASSPQAGPTYEQYF
TRBJ2-1 | TRBD2 | TRBV6-5 | . | TGTGCCAGCACGTTTACGGGGGGAAACAATGAGCAGTTCTTC | CASTFTGGNNEQFF
TRBJ1-1 | . | TRBV3-1/TRBV3-2 | . | TGTGCCAGCAGCCTCGGACTCTTGAACACTGAAGCTTTCTTT | CASSLGLLNTEAFF
TRBJ1-1 | . | TRBV10-3 | . | TGTGCCATCAGCGTAGGGGCCTCCTGGGGGAACACTGAAGCTTTCTTT | CAISVGASWGNTEAFF
TRBJ2-3 | . | TRBV11-2 | once | TGTGCCAGCAGCTTAGATTCGGTCACAGATACGCAGTATTTT | CASSLDSVTDTQYF
TRBJ2-7 | . | TRBV5-4 | . | TGTGCCAGCAGCTTGGTGGGGGGCTACGAGCAGTACTTC | CASSLVGGYEQYF
TRBJ1-1 | . | TRBV5-1 | . | TGCGCCAGCAGCTTCGATGGGCGGAACACTGAAGCTTTCTTT | CASSFDGRNTEAFF
TRBJ1-3 | TRBD1 | TRBV3-1/TRBV3-2 | . | TGTGCCAGCAGCCAAGGGACAGGGGGAGGAAACACCATATATTTT | CASSQGTGGGNTIYF
TRBJ2-7 | . | TRBV5-6 | . | TGTGCCAGCAGCTCAAACCTACTCGCAGGGTTGGAGCAGTACTTC | CASSSNLLAGLEQYF
TRBJ2-2 | . | TRBV7-9 | . | TGTGCCAGCAGCTTATTTCCCGGAGGAACCGGGGAGCTGTTTTTT | CASSLFPGGTGELFF
TRBJ2-7 | . | TRBV6-1 | . | TGTGCCAGCAGTGAAGGGGCAGCTGGCTACGAGCAGTACTTC | CASSEGAAGYEQYF
TRBJ2-3 | TRBD2 | TRBV19 | . | TGTGCCAGTAGCCCGGGACTAGCGGGCCGCACAGATACGCAGTATTTT | CASSPGLAGRTDTQYF
TRBJ1-2 | TRBD1 | TRBV5-4 | . | TGTGCCAGCAGCCCTGGACAGGGGGCGAGCTATGGCTACACCTTC | CASSPGQGASYGYTF
TRBJ2-1 | TRBD1 | TRBV3-1/TRBV3-2 | . | TGTGCCAGCAGCCCCGACAGGGGGCTCCTCCATGAGCAGTTCTTC | CASSPDRGLLHEQFF
TRBJ1-1 | . | TRBV5-1 | . | TGCGCCAGCAGCTTGGTACAGATGAACACTGAAGCTTTCTTT | CASSLVQMNTEAFF